The 11 T cell receptor beta chains in this list originate from one sample, sequenced in a study of blood T cell repertoires in COVID-19. Assay used: immunoSEQ multiplex PCR; TCRdb lists only in-frame clones, some missing. This table has fewer than 100,000 clones, 91% appearing once. Sequenced input: peripheral blood. Source of these receptors: a woman aged 50 to 60 in a cohort sampled during active COVID-19.

V is TRBV4-1 and J is TRBJ1-2; possibly TRBD1 for D (5 bases). Germline CDR1 MGHRA, CDR2 YSYEKL. This CDR3 comprises 14 residues. The ends were cut back, 1 base at V and 8 bases at J, with 14 bases in the middle. The CDR3 DNA sequence: TGCGCCAGCAGCCAAGTTGTCAGGGTTTTGGGCTACACCTTC. Encoded protein: CASSQVVRVLGYTF.

V is TRBV5-1 and J is TRBJ1-2; 8 bases align to TRBD1. This CDR3 contains 13 residues. Germline trimming cut 5 bases from V and 8 bases from J; bases unmatched to any gene: 8. CDR1 is SGHRS and CDR2 is YFSETQ in the germline V gene. The CDR3 DNA follows: TGCGCCAGCAGTCCGCAGGGGGCATACGGCTACACCTTC. Protein sequence: CASSPQGAYGYTF.

The J gene is TRBJ1-4, the V gene TRBV6-6; D gene uncertain. CDR3 length equals 13 residues. V lost 9 bases, J lost 2 bases, and 10 bases lay in between. Germline CDR1 MNHNY, CDR2 SVGAGI (reference sequence). CDR3 nucleotide sequence: TGTGCCAGTCTTGGAGCGACTAATGAAAAACTGTTTTTT. Protein sequence: CASLGATNEKLFF.

The V call is TRBV4-1, the J call TRBJ2-1; 9 nucleotides match TRBD2. Germline CDR1 is MGHRA and CDR2 is YSYEKL. V lost 5 bases, J lost 5 bases, and 7 bases stayed unmatched. The CDR3 length is 15 residues. The CDR3 sequence is CASSISGGSNNEQFF. In nucleotides, the CDR3 is TGCGCCAGCAGCATCAGCGGGGGGTCTAACAATGAGCAGTTCTTC.

To note about this clone: At one end the junction does not follow the germline gene, possibly because of a read error. The rearrangement links TRBV7-7 to TRBJ2-5; tentatively, D is TRBD2 (6 bases). The CDR3 extends over 14 amino acids. Germline-derived CDR1 and CDR2 are SSHAT and FNYEAQ (reference sequence). The CDR3 DNA is TGTGCTAGCAGCCCCTCGGGACTCCAAGAGACCCAGTACTTC. Protein: CASSPSGLQETQYF. The full variable domain, rest sourced from reference TRBV7-7 and TRBJ2-5, is GAGVSQSPRYKVTKRGQDVTLRCDPISSHATLYWYQQALGQGPEFLTYFNYEAQPDKSGLPSDRFSAERPEGSISTLTIQRTEQRDSAMYRCASSPSGLQETQYFGPGTRLLVL.

V is TRBV6-5 and J is TRBJ2-7, with a possible D match to TRBD1 (6 bases). The CDR3 has 14 residues. Looked up from germline, CDR1 is MNHEY and CDR2 is SVGAGI. V was pared by 2 bases and J by 2 bases, with 10 bases between. CDR3 DNA sequence: TGTGCCAGCAGTTACGTGGACAGTGCCTACGAGCAGTACTTC. Amino acids: CASSYVDSAYEQYF.

The genes are TRBV5-1 and TRBJ1-1; 7 positions match TRBD1. The germline V gene has CDR1 SGHRS and CDR2 YFSETQ. Trimming cost V 1 base and J 0 bases; bases outside gene matches: 6. This CDR3 contains 16 residues. This CDR3 reads CASSLRGPPLNTEAFF. The CDR3 bases are TGCGCCAGCAGCTTGAGGGGGCCCCCCTTGAACACTGAAGCTTTCTTT.

The rearrangement joins TRBV7-2 to TRBJ2-1; weak D call: TRBD1 (6 bases). The CDR3 loop spans 15 amino acids. Germline V lookup: CDR1 SGHTA, CDR2 FQGNSA. V was clipped by 0 bases and J by 5 bases, with 11 bases between them. The CDR3 sequence is CASSLATGFHNEQFF. CDR3 nucleotides: TGTGCCAGCAGCTTAGCGACAGGTTTCCACAATGAGCAGTTCTTC. The full variable domain, rest sourced from reference TRBV7-2 and TRBJ2-1, is GAGVSQSPSNKVTEKGKDVELRCDPISGHTALYWYRQSLGQGLEFLIYFQGNSAPDKSGLPSDRFSAERTGGSVSTLTIQRTQQEDSAVYLCASSLATGFHNEQFFGPGTRLTVL.

The table lists this clone with a count of one. The V gene is TRBV9, the J gene TRBJ2-2, with D perhaps matching TRBD2 (6 bases). Germline V gives CDR1 SGDLS, CDR2 YYNGEE. The CDR3 has 14 amino acids. V lost 2 bases and J 6 bases, leaving 11 bases between the germline ends. The CDR3: CASSVLSGAGELFF. CDR3 sequence (DNA): TGTGCCAGCAGCGTCCTGTCGGGGGCCGGGGAGCTGTTTTTT.

This chain joins TRBV19 and TRBJ2-7, with TRBD1 identical over 9 bases. With V trimmed by 1 base and J by 2 bases, 9 bases remained unmatched. The germline CDR1 and CDR2 sequences are LNHDA and SQIVND (reference sequence). The CDR3 length is 17 residues. The CDR3 DNA follows: TGTGCCAGTAGTATAGGGACAGGGGAGGTATCCCCCTACGAGCAGTACTTC. It is translated as CASSIGTGEVSPYEQYF.

The chain combines TRBV6-1 with TRBJ2-7; the D gene is possibly TRBD2 (6 bases). V was cut by 3 bases and J by 12 bases, with 21 bases left in between. CDR3 length: 14 amino acids. CDR1 is MNHNS and CDR2 is SASEGT in the germline V gene. CDR3 sequence (DNA): TGTGCCAGCAGTGACGGAGGGGTTGGTCTGGTTCGGTACTTC. Translated, it gives CASSDGGVGLVRYF.